These 2 T cell receptor beta chains were all obtained from the same sample, sequenced in a study of sequential checkpoint blockade in melanoma. Treatment in this sample: randomized to nivolumab then ipilimumab (arm A) or the reverse (arm B). Produced via immunoSEQ multiplex PCR; TCRdb's table is partial and in-frame only. The top ten hold 22% of the sample, which has some 5,000 clones, 55% seen once. The input for sequencing was CD8+ T cells sorted from blood (inferred from file names), taken from a patient given nivolumab and ipilimumab in sequence. All receptors derive from a human donor with melanoma.

This clone turned up a few times. This sequence joins TRBV14 and TRBJ2-7, with TRBD2 matching 15 bases. With V trimmed by 3 bases and J by 7 bases, 7 bases remained unmatched. The CDR3 runs to 16 residues. Germline V lookup: CDR1 SGHDN, CDR2 FVKESK. The CDR3 nucleotides read TGTGCCAGCAGCCACGGGACTAGCGGGAGGCGTACGGAGCAGTACTTC. The encoded protein is CASSHGTSGRRTEQYF. Looking up the rest from reference TRBV14 and TRBJ2-7 gives the full variable domain: EAGVTQFPSHSVIEKGQTVTLRCDPISGHDNLYWYRRVMGKEIKFLLHFVKESKQDESGMPNNRFLAERTGGTYSTLKVQPAELEDSGVYFCASSHGTSGRRTEQYFGPGTRLTVT.

The gene calls are TRBV28 and TRBJ2-3, with 10 bases lining up with TRBD2. CDR1 and CDR2 from the germline V gene are MDHEN and SYDVKM. V trimming: 6 bases; J trimming: 2 bases; junction bases outside the gene matches: 14. CDR3 length equals 18 residues. The CDR3 nucleotides read TGTGCCAGCAGCCGGCCCACCCGGACTAGCGGCCTCACAGATACGCAGTATTTT. This translates into CASSRPTRTSGLTDTQYF.